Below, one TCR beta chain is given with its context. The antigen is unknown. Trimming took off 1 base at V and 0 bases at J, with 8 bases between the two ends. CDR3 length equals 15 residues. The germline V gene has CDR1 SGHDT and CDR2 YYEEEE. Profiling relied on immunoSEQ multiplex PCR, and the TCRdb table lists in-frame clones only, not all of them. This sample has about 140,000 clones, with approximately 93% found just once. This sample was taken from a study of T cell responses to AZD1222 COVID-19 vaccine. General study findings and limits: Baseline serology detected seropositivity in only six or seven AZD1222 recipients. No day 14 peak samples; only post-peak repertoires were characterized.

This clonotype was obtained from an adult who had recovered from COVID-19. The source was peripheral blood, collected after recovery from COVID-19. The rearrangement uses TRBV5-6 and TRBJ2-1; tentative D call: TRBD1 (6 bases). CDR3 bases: TGTGCCAGCAGCTTGTGGGGGCGCTCCTACAATGAGCAGTTCTTC. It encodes CASSLWGRSYNEQFF.